This paragraph reports one T cell receptor beta chain. This clonotype was counted ten times or more. Its cognate antigen has yet to be identified. No much larger clone is present one base from it, and per-base qualities are unavailable. The study was a case-control design nested within a healthcare worker cohort in London, UK, with weekly nasopharyngeal swab PCR tests and blood sampling. Healthcare workers were recruited during the week of the UK lockdown, between 23 and 31 March 2020, and followed weekly for up to roughly 15 weeks. The CDR3 holds 16 amino acids from the cysteine to the phenylalanine. Only the CDR3 DNA is retained, 48 bases long and in frame from the first base. Libraries were prepared through 5' RACE. Sequencing instrument: NextSeq 500. The TCR library protocol attached unique molecular identifiers to individual cDNA molecules to correct for sequencing error and PCR bias. Both TCR alpha and beta chains were sequenced, and tight co-correlation was observed between alpha and beta sequence abundances in each sample. Under the source paper's analysis protocol: V gene, J gene and CDR3 annotation of TCR sequences was performed with Decombinator V4. Expanded TCRs were defined as changing significantly between any two time points under a Poisson model with p below 0.0001. Abundances of TCRs were expressed as counts per million after normalisation to the total number of TCRs sequenced in each sample. TRAV1-2 paired with TRAJ12, TRAJ20 or TRAJ33 defined MAIT TCRs, while TRAV10 paired with TRAJ18 defined iNKT TCRs. VDJdb, accessed 1 November 2021, was searched for CMV, EBV and SARS-CoV-2 annotated TCRs, with TCRs annotated for multiple antigens excluded. TCRdb reprocessing: public reads trimmed at Q25 with fastp, clones called with MiXCR, in-frame beta chains kept. Entries that share a CDR3 protein sequence are merged under the most common genes and DNA. The V and J calls shown here were made by TCRdb, not taken from the authors' results. Within this sample are around 77,000 distinct CDR3 sequences, with about 5% of them counted one time only. The ten largest clones add up to about 7% of the sample.

This entry comes from a study of early T cells in non-severe SARS-CoV-2 infection (dated by TCRdb to 2020 to 2022). Regarding the study in general: TCR sequencing used bulk RNA from unsorted whole blood, so alpha and beta chains could not be paired. The study at large found these results: VDJdb matching was skewed toward anti-spike CD8 responses and likely underestimated virus-specific expansions, missing private and CD4 specificities.

This TCR was sampled from an adult who was a healthcare worker with PCR-confirmed SARS-CoV-2 infection or an uninfected control (not recorded which). The V and J genes are TRBV12-3 or TRBV12-4 and TRBJ2-2, with 9 bases in between that match TRBD1. Sequenced material: whole blood, taken at baseline. The DNA reads TGTGCTAGTAGGAGTCCCGGGACAGGGCGCACCGGGGAGCTGTTTTTT. Its protein is CASRSPGTGRTGELFF.